The table lists the clone carrying this T cell receptor (beta chain) with a few counts. Its antigen is not identified. CDR1 is ENHRY, CDR2 SYGVKD, per germline. Trimming removed 2 bases at V and 3 bases at J, with 3 bases between. The CDR3 runs 12 residues. TCRbeta library preparation incorporated unique molecular identifiers. Each CDR3 protein gets one entry after TCRdb re-called the PCR reads with MiXCR. The sample consists of about 210,000 distinct CDR3 sequences, approximately 15% of them appearing once. These data are taken from a study of T-cell reconstitution after alpha-beta-depleted transplantation in children. Study results and caveats: For some patients, TCRbeta diversity was high at day 60 because of recipient T cells and thymic progenitors that survived. T-cell numbers and diversity one year post-transplant derived largely from freshly generated T cells. The origin of alpha-beta T cells about two months after transplant was reportedly several hundred expanded graft clones.

The specimen was PBMCs, mostly from graft donor cells, collected 360 days after TCRalphabeta/CD19-depleted stem cell transplant. V gene TRBV10-3 combines with J gene TRBJ2-3; D remains unclear. The clonotype originates from a male patient aged 2 to 9 who had a stem cell transplant for acute lymphoblastic leukemia, so the T cells may come from the graft donor. The DNA of the CDR3 is TGTGCCATCAGTGAGAGGACAGATACGCAGTATTTT. Translated, it gives CAISERTDTQYF.